A selection of T cell receptor beta chains follows, all from one sample in a study of long-term antiretroviral therapy in people with HIV. Here immunoSEQ multiplex PCR was the method, and the copy in TCRdb shows in-frame clones only, minus some. The profile shows about 35,000 clones, over 80% of them singletons. Sequencing was performed on unsorted PBMCs, taken 1 year after starting antiretroviral therapy. All receptors derive from a man younger than 30 with HIV. Both conserved end residues are part of each CDR3. The order of the fields is J gene, D gene, V gene, clone size, CDR3 DNA, CDR3 protein. The D gene is left open where the match is weak. Size is omitted from some rows. Given values are once, few, many or a class for expanded clones.

J: TRBJ1-1; D: TRBD1; V: TRBV28; size: NA; DNA: TGTGCCAGTAATCCACCAGGGGGCGTCACTGAAGCTTTCTTT; CDR3: CASNPPGGVTEAFF
J: TRBJ1-1; D: NA; V: TRBV27; size: NA; DNA: TGTGCCAGCAGTTTATCCAGACGGATTGAAGCTTTCTTT; CDR3: CASSLSRRIEAFF
J: TRBJ2-2; D: TRBD2; V: TRBV7-8; size: NA; DNA: TGTGCCAGCAGCTCGACTAGCGGGAGAGGGATCACCGGGGAGCTGTTTTTT; CDR3: CASSSTSGRGITGELFF
J: TRBJ2-7; D: NA; V: TRBV11-3; size: NA; DNA: TGTGCCAGCAGCTTAGCCGCAGGAGGCGAGCAGTACTTC; CDR3: CASSLAAGGEQYF
J: TRBJ1-2; D: TRBD1; V: TRBV2; size: few; DNA: TGTGCCAGCAGTGACGGACAGGGGTACGAGAACTATGGCTACACCTTC; CDR3: CASSDGQGYENYGYTF
J: TRBJ1-2; D: TRBD1; V: TRBV28; size: once; DNA: TGTGCCAGCACCTCGGGACAGAACTATGGCTACACCTTC; CDR3: CASTSGQNYGYTF
J: TRBJ2-3; D: TRBD2; V: TRBV4-1; size: NA; DNA: TGCGCCAGCAGCCAAGTTCGAGCGGGGGGGACAGATACGCAGTATTTT; CDR3: CASSQVRAGGTDTQYF
J: TRBJ1-2; D: NA; V: TRBV5-6; size: NA; DNA: TGTGCCAGCAGCTTGGGCGGGGGAAGAAACTATGGCTACACCTTC; CDR3: CASSLGGGRNYGYTF
J: TRBJ2-4; D: TRBD2; V: TRBV6-1; size: NA; DNA: TGTGCCAGCAGTGAAACCACCCTCACCCGGGGGGGGAAAAACATTCAGTACTTC; CDR3: CASSETTLTRGGKNIQYF
J: TRBJ1-1; D: TRBD1; V: TRBV27; size: NA; DNA: TGTGCCAGCAGCCCTCTTACAGGGGGGGAAAAAACTGAAGCTTTCTTT; CDR3: CASSPLTGGEKTEAFF
J: TRBJ2-5; D: NA; V: TRBV5-4; size: NA; DNA: TGTGCCAGCAGCTTGGACCCTCTAGCTTCTATACAAGAGACCCAGTACTTC; CDR3: CASSLDPLASIQETQYF
J: TRBJ1-1; D: NA; V: TRBV7-9; size: few; DNA: TGTGCCAGCAGCTTAGTGGTAGGGTGGAACACTGAAGCTTTCTTT; CDR3: CASSLVVGWNTEAFF
J: TRBJ1-1; D: NA; V: TRBV19; size: once; DNA: TGTGCCAGTAACGTTCCCGGGCCCCTCACTGAAGCTTTCTTT; CDR3: CASNVPGPLTEAFF
J: TRBJ1-6; D: TRBD1; V: TRBV5-6; size: NA; DNA: TGTGCCAGCAGTTCCCTAGGACAGGGGATTATTAATTCACCCCTCCACTTT; CDR3: CASSSLGQGIINSPLHF
J: TRBJ2-7; D: TRBD1; V: TRBV5-4; size: NA; DNA: TGTGCCAGCAGCCCCGCCGGGACAGGGGTTTTCGAGCAGTACTTC; CDR3: CASSPAGTGVFEQYF
J: TRBJ2-2; D: NA; V: TRBV19; size: NA; DNA: TGTGCCAGTAGTGTCCTACAGGGAAACACCGGGGAGCTGTTTTTT; CDR3: CASSVLQGNTGELFF
J: TRBJ2-7; D: TRBD1; V: TRBV5-6; size: NA; DNA: TGTGCCAGCAGCTTGTGGGACAGGGGGCTTATCGGGTACGAGCAGTACTTC; CDR3: CASSLWDRGLIGYEQYF
J: TRBJ1-5; D: NA; V: TRBV11-2; size: NA; DNA: TGTGCCAGCAGCCACCGCTCGTTTGTTCGCCGGCAGGATCGTCAGCCCCAGCATTTT; CDR3: CASSHRSFVRRQDRQPQHF
J: TRBJ2-7; D: TRBD2; V: TRBV7-7; size: NA; DNA: TGTGCCAGCAGCTTAAGTCTAGCGGACGAGCAGTACTTC; CDR3: CASSLSLADEQYF
J: TRBJ1-1; D: NA; V: TRBV5-4; size: NA; DNA: TGTGCCAGCAGCTTGGAACAAAACACTGAAGCTTTCTTT; CDR3: CASSLEQNTEAFF
J: TRBJ2-7; D: TRBD1; V: TRBV14; size: few; DNA: TGTGCCAGCAGCCGAAGGACAGGGTCGGACGAGCAGTACTTC; CDR3: CASSRRTGSDEQYF
J: TRBJ1-4; D: NA; V: TRBV2; size: NA; DNA: TGTGCCAGCAGTGAGGGGGCAGGCGAAAAACTGTTTTTT; CDR3: CASSEGAGEKLFF
J: TRBJ1-1; D: NA; V: TRBV18; size: NA; DNA: TGTGCCAGCTCACCACTAACCGGGGGCACTGAAGCTTTCTTT; CDR3: CASSPLTGGTEAFF
J: TRBJ2-7; D: TRBD1; V: TRBV28; size: once; DNA: TGTGCCAGCAGATATTTTGGGACGACAGGGCTCGACGAGCAGTACTTC; CDR3: CASRYFGTTGLDEQYF
J: TRBJ1-4; D: NA; V: TRBV5-1; size: NA; DNA: TGCGCCAGCAGCCCGTCGGGGGCTGGCGAAAAACTGTTTTTT; CDR3: CASSPSGAGEKLFF
J: TRBJ1-1; D: NA; V: TRBV6-5; size: NA; DNA: TGTGCCAGCAGTTACGGGGGACCGAACACTGAAGCTTTCTTT; CDR3: CASSYGGPNTEAFF
J: TRBJ2-7; D: TRBD1; V: TRBV6-6; size: NA; DNA: TGTGCCAGCAGTCGCGAGGGGGCCCTGAGCTACGAGCAGTACTTC; CDR3: CASSREGALSYEQYF
J: TRBJ1-1; D: NA; V: TRBV7-6; size: NA; DNA: TGTGCCAGCAGCTTAGTAGGCAGTTTGAACACTGAAGCTTTCTTT; CDR3: CASSLVGSLNTEAFF
J: TRBJ1-2; D: TRBD1; V: TRBV10-2; size: NA; DNA: TGCGCCAGCATGACAGGGACCCTGAACTATGGCTACACCTTC; CDR3: CASMTGTLNYGYTF
J: TRBJ2-1; D: NA; V: TRBV4-2; size: NA; DNA: TGTGCCAGCAGCCAAGAAGGGGCTAGGGAACAGTTCTTC; CDR3: CASSQEGAREQFF
J: TRBJ2-5; D: NA; V: TRBV29-1; size: NA; DNA: TGCAGCGTTGATGACGGCAGGGCCTTGGAAGAGACCCAGTACTTC; CDR3: CSVDDGRALEETQYF
J: TRBJ2-4; D: NA; V: TRBV27; size: NA; DNA: TGTGCCAGCAGTGACCCGCCGGTAGCCAAAAACATTCAGTACTTC; CDR3: CASSDPPVAKNIQYF
J: TRBJ2-1; D: NA; V: TRBV11-3; size: NA; DNA: TGTGCCAGCAGCTCTAGGGAGGGGGATAACAATGAGCAGTTCTTC; CDR3: CASSSREGDNNEQFF
J: TRBJ2-7; D: TRBD2; V: TRBV13; size: NA; DNA: TGTGCCAGCAGCCTCACTAGCGGGGGACGCTCCGCCTACGAGCAGTACTTC; CDR3: CASSLTSGGRSAYEQYF
J: TRBJ2-7; D: TRBD1; V: TRBV4-1; size: NA; DNA: TGCGCCAGCAGCCAAGAAGGGACAGGCTACGAGCAGTACTTC; CDR3: CASSQEGTGYEQYF
J: TRBJ2-7; D: NA; V: TRBV7-8; size: NA; DNA: TGTGCCAGCAGCCAACCCTATACTCTACACGAGCAGTACTTC; CDR3: CASSQPYTLHEQYF
J: TRBJ2-1; D: TRBD2; V: TRBV13; size: NA; DNA: TGTGCCAGCAGCTCCGCCGGGGGAGCTAGCGGGGGGGCTCGGGAGCAGTTCTTC; CDR3: CASSSAGGASGGAREQFF